The T cell receptor beta chain described here comes from a study of CD8+ T cells in alopecia areata. Study-level information: It was 6 to 18 months of tofacitinib, and then there were 6 months off drug. Study-level results: Sequencing of scalp samples also captures resident alphabeta T cells of normal skin.

Specified treatment: oral pan-JAK inhibitor, 5-10 mg twice daily. J lost 8 bases, V lost 0 bases, and 5 bases had no gene match. This CDR3 contains 16 residues. Per germline, CDR1 PRHDT and CDR2 FYEKMQ (reference sequence). This clone was detected only once. Its antigen is undetermined. RNA extraction was followed by reverse transcription into cDNA, which acted as the sequencing template. Assay: immunoSEQ multiplex PCR; the TCRdb copy retains only in-frame clones and omits some. The repertoire holds under 130,000 clones, with under 90% as singletons. Here the sequenced sample was CD8+ T cells sorted from blood, taken around week 30, from a patient treated with tofacitinib. This chain connects TRBV13 to TRBJ2-1; 12 nucleotides agree with TRBD2. The receptor was isolated from a human donor with alopecia areata. CDR3 nucleotide sequence: TGTGCCAGCAGCTTAGGGACTAGCGGGAGTACCCATGAGCAGTTCTTC. As protein: CASSLGTSGSTHEQFF.